This section outlines one TCR beta chain sequence together with its context. The data belong to a study of shared clonotypes between healthy human individuals. Study-wide background: Sampling drew on donors who were a couple of women and three men aged 18 to 49.

Libraries were prepared by immunoSEQ multiplex PCR; TCRdb keeps only in-frame clonotypes and omits some of them. The profile shows about 2.3 million clones, approximately 93% of them singletons. Trimming took 3 bases from V and 7 from J, leaving 18 bases between them. The CDR3 consists of 16 residues. Germline V gene data show CDR1 as KGHSH and CDR2 as LQKENI. This clonotype was sampled from a man aged 18 to 29 in good health. Some clones in this sample may be carry-over from other donors' samples. This chain connects TRBV18 to TRBJ2-2; no reliable D call. The sequenced material came from naive CD4+ T cells from PBMCs. Indicated subset: CD45RA+ positively selected. CDR3 in DNA: TGTGCCAGCTCACCCAGCAGACAAGCCGTCAGCGGGGAGCTGTTTTTT. Translating gives CASSPSRQAVSGELFF. The entire variable domain, with the rest obtained from reference TRBV18 and TRBJ2-2, is as follows: NAGVMQNPRHLVRRRGQEARLRCSPMKGHSHVYWYRQLPEEGLKFMVYLQKENIIDESGMPKERFSAEFPKEGPSILRIQQVVRGDSAAYFCASSPSRQAVSGELFFGEGSRLTVL.